This T cell receptor beta chain was sequenced in a study of human T cells and chemical hapten exposure. Study-level background: Once 0.01% DPC had been applied to the upper back by patch test, readings were taken at 6 days. General study results and limits: As patch test score rose, PT1 expanded TCR counts tended to rise as well.

Time point indicated: patch test 3, about 24 weeks after DPC sensitization. The treatment here: therapeutic diphenylcyclopropenone sensitization with weekly scalp DPC. It was the library that attached unique molecular identifiers to individual cDNA molecules. MiXCR was run by TCRdb on the RACE reads, yielding one entry per CDR3 protein. The sample consists of 85,000 to 100,000 distinct CDR3 sequences, roughly a quarter of them appearing once. As to this clonotype: Its antigen is still unknown. At one of its ends the junction is not consistent with the germline gene, which may arise from a read error.

Germline lookup yields CDR1 PRHDT and CDR2 FYEKMQ (reference sequence). This CDR3 has 12 amino acids. The sequence was collected from a man aged 35 to 55 with alopecia areata. Some clones in this sample may be carry-over from other donors' samples. The chain recombines TRBV13 with TRBJ2-1; D is possibly TRBD2 (5 bases). The input for sequencing was whole blood, taken in connection with sensitization to the hapten diphenylcyclopropenone (DPC). This CDR3 is CASMRAANEQFF. Written as DNA, the CDR3 is TGTGCCAGCATGAGGGCTGCAAATGAACAGTTCTTC. Combining the CDR3 with reference TRBV13 and TRBJ2-1 gives the whole variable domain AAGVIQSPRHLIKEKRETATLKCYPIPRHDTVYWYQQGPGQDPQFLISFYEKMQSDKGSIPDRFSAQQFSDYHSELNMSSLELGDSALYFCASMRAANEQFFGPGTRLTVL.